Listed below are T cell receptor beta chains from one sample, sequenced in a study of blood T cells in healthy people across ages. TCRdb reprocessed the 5' RACE reads via MiXCR and lists one record per CDR3 protein. The repertoire consists of approximately 800,000 distinct CDR3 sequences, with approximately 25% occurring once and the leading ten covering under 4.5%. These data were also reused for a study on T cells of mothers and their children.

Input material: blood. These TCRs come from a boy aged 5-17 years in good health. CDR3s leave out the opening cysteine and the closing phenylalanine or tryptophan. The order of the fields is CDR3 protein, V gene, J gene, D gene. A D gene is named only where the DNA matches it firmly.

ASRAGETQY	TRBV6-6	TRBJ2-5	-
ASTPSSVTNEKLF	TRBV6-6	TRBJ1-4	-
ASIPRRRERRPQH	TRBV9	TRBJ1-5	-
ASSQGPGAANTEAF	TRBV4-1	TRBJ1-1	-
ASSFGTSYEQY	TRBV12-3/TRBV12-4	TRBJ2-7	-
ASSPTPFKNEQF	TRBV7-3	TRBJ2-1	-
SVEHIEGRETQY	TRBV29-1	TRBJ2-5	-
ASSSSQGAAF	TRBV6-5	TRBJ1-1	TRBD1
ASGERRGNEQF	TRBV2	TRBJ2-1	-
ASSSPGLAGSSYNEQF	TRBV11-2	TRBJ2-1	TRBD2
ASSPSGKTYGYT	TRBV18	TRBJ1-2	-
ASSILATGELF	TRBV5-1	TRBJ2-2	TRBD2
ASSTPWSRTYEQY	TRBV6-2/TRBV6-3	-	-
ASSINQNIQY	TRBV2	TRBJ2-4	-
ASSYNPAGGDTQY	TRBV5-1	TRBJ2-3	TRBD2
ASSSLRGGGKNTGELF	TRBV7-9	TRBJ2-2	-
SGRGRANTEAF	TRBV20-1	TRBJ1-1	TRBD1
ASSSLGDGETQY	TRBV7-2	TRBJ2-5	-
ASSSLAGDYEQY	TRBV14	TRBJ2-7	TRBD2
AISDSWAHVSTDTQY	TRBV10-3	TRBJ2-3	-
SAREVLAGAYNEQF	TRBV20-1	TRBJ2-1	TRBD2
ASSTFGLAGVYEQY	TRBV19	-	TRBD2
ASSFWDPDNEQF	TRBV28	TRBJ2-1	-
ASSPRLAFEQY	TRBV4-3	TRBJ2-7	TRBD2
AISESRGQGNTDTQY	TRBV10-3	TRBJ2-3	TRBD1
ASSFYSLGTYEQY	TRBV28	-	-
ASSYADGTYEQY	TRBV6-6	TRBJ2-7	-
SVISWAGANVLT	TRBV29-1	TRBJ2-6	-
ASSPGTSGRHQETQY	TRBV19	TRBJ2-5	TRBD2
AIQSGWNPQETQY	TRBV28	-	-
ASSQDTLSFTGEQY	TRBV3-1	TRBJ2-5	TRBD1
ASSSRGGATNEKLF	TRBV7-2	TRBJ1-4	-
SANAQGSNQPQH	TRBV20-1	TRBJ1-5	-
ASSLSLAGTYNEQF	TRBV7-9	TRBJ2-1	TRBD2